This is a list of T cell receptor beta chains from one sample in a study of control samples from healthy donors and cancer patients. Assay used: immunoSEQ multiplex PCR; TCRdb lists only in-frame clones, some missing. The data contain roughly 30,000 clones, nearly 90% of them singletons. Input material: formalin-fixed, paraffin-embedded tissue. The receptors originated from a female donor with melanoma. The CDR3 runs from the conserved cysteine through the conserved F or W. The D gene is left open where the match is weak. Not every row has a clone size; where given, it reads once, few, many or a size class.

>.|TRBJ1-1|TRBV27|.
CASSLTRGFEAFF
TGTGCCAGCAGTCTGACTCGTGGTTTTGAAGCTTTCTTT
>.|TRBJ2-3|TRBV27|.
CASSARQDTQYF
TGTGCCAGCAGTGCCCGACAGGATACGCAGTATTTT
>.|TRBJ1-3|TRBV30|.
CAWLPTGSGNTIYF
TGTGCCTGGCTCCCAACAGGCTCTGGAAACACCATATATTTT
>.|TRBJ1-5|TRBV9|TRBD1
CASSVGTGDGQPQHF
TGTGCCAGCAGCGTAGGGACAGGGGATGGTCAGCCCCAGCATTTT
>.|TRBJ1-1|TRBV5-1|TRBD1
CASSSDRGGTEAFF
TGCGCCAGCAGCTCGGACAGGGGGGGCACTGAAGCTTTCTTT
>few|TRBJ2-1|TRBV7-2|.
CASSSKTGLDEQFF
TGTGCCAGCAGCTCGAAAACAGGGCTAGATGAGCAGTTCTTC
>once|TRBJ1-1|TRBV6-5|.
CASKFRTNTEAFF
TGTGCCAGCAAATTCAGGACCAACACTGAAGCTTTCTTT
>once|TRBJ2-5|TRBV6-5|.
CASSSGQETQYF
TGTGCCAGCAGTTCGGGACAAGAGACCCAGTACTTC
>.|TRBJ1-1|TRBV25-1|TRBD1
CASSEFGRGRAKAEAFF
TGTGCCAGCAGTGAGTTTGGGAGGGGGCGGGCTAAAGCAGAAGCTTTCTTT
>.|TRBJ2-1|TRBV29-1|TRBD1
CSVSPQGVYNEQFF
TGCAGCGTTTCACCCCAGGGGGTTTACAATGAGCAGTTCTTC
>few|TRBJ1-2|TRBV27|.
CASSLSAGVPYGYTF
TGTGCCAGCAGTTTGTCGGCAGGGGTCCCCTATGGCTACACCTTC
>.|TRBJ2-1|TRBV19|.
CASSRRRDNNEQFF
TGTGCCAGTAGTCGTCGGCGGGACAACAATGAGCAGTTCTTC
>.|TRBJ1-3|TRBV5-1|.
CASSLAVQEAGNTIYF
TGCGCCAGCAGCTTGGCCGTCCAGGAAGCTGGAAACACCATATATTTT
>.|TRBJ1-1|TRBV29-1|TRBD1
CSVQGALEAFF
TGCAGCGTGCAGGGGGCTCTTGAAGCTTTCTTT
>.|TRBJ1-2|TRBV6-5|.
CASSYSARGNYTF
TGTGCCAGCAGTTACTCGGCGCGGGGAAACTACACCTTC
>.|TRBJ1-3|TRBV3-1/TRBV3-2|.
CASSQASTIDSTGNTIYF
TGTGCCAGCAGCCAAGCCTCAACCATTGACAGTACTGGAAACACCATATATTTT
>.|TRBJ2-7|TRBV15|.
CATSLPGYYEQYF
TGTGCCACCAGCCTGCCGGGATACTACGAGCAGTACTTC
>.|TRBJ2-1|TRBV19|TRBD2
CASSTPRTSGRGNEQFF
TGTGCCAGTAGTACCCCTAGGACTAGCGGGAGGGGGAATGAGCAGTTCTTC
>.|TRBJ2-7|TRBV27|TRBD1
CASSPLSHRGATYEQYF
TGTGCCAGCAGTCCCCTATCCCACAGGGGGGCGACCTACGAGCAGTACTTC
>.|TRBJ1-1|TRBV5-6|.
CASSLFGGRGGTEAFF
TGTGCCAGCAGCTTGTTCGGGGGGCGGGGAGGCACTGAAGCTTTCTTT
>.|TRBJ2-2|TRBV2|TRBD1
CASASGQVNTGELFF
TGTGCCAGCGCGTCGGGACAGGTGAACACCGGGGAGCTGTTTTTT
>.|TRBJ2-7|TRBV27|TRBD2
CASSYTSGRSYEQYF
TGTGCCAGCAGTTACACTAGCGGGAGGTCCTACGAGCAGTACTTC
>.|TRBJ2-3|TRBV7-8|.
CASSLAGGDTQYF
TGTGCCAGCAGCTTAGCCGGAGGGGATACGCAGTATTTT